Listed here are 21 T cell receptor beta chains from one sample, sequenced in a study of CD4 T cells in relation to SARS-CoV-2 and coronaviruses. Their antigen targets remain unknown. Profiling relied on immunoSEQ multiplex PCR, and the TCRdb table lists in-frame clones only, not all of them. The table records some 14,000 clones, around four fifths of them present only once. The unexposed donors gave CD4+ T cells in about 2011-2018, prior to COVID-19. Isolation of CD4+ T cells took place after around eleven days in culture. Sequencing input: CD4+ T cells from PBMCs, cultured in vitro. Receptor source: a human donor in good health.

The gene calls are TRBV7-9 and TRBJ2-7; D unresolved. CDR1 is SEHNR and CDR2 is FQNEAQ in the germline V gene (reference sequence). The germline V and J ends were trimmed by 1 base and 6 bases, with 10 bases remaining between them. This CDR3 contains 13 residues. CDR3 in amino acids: CASSLELSGEQYF. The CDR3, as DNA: TGTGCCAGCAGCTTAGAGTTGTCGGGCGAGCAGTACTTC.

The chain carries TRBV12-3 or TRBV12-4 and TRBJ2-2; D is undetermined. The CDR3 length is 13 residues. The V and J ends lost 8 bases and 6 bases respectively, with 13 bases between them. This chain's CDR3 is CASYFLQAGELFF. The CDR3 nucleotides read TGTGCCAGCTACTTCCTTCAGGCCGGGGAGCTGTTTTTT.

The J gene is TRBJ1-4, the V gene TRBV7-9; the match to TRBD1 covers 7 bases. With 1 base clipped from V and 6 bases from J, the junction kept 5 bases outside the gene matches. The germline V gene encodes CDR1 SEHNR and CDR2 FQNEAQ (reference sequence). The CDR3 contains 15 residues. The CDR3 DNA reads TGTGCCAGCAGCTTAGGGTCAGGGGGGCATGAAAAACTGTTTTTT. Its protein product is CASSLGSGGHEKLFF.

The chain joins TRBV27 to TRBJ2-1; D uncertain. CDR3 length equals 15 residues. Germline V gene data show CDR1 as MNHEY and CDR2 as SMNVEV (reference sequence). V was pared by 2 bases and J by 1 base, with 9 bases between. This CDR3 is CASSLPPVSYNEQFF. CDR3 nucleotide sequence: TGTGCCAGCAGTTTACCGCCCGTGTCCTACAATGAGCAGTTCTTC.

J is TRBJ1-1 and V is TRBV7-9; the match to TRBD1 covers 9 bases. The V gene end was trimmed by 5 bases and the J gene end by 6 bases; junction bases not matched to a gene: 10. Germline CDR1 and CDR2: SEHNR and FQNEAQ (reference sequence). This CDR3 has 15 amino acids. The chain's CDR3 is CASSPLGQGNPEAFF. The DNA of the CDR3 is TGTGCCAGCAGCCCTCTGGGACAGGGCAATCCTGAAGCTTTCTTT.

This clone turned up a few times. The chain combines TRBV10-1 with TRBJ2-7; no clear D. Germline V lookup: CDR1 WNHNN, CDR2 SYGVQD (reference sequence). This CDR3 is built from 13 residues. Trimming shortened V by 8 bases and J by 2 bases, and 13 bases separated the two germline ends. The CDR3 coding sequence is TGCGCCAGCTCAAAGGCAGCTACCTACGAGCAGTACTTC. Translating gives CASSKAATYEQYF.

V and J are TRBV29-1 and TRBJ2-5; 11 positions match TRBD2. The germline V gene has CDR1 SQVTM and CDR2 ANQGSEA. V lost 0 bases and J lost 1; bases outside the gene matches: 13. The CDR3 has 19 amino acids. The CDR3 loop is CSVEDSSGTSGLLQETQYF. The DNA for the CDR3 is TGCAGCGTTGAAGATTCTAGCGGGACTAGCGGACTACTCCAAGAGACCCAGTACTTC.

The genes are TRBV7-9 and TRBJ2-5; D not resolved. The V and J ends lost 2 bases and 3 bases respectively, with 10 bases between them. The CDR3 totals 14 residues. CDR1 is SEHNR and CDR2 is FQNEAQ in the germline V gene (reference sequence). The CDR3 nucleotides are TGTGCCAGCAGCTTAAGTCTTACTAAAGAGACCCAGTACTTC. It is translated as CASSLSLTKETQYF.

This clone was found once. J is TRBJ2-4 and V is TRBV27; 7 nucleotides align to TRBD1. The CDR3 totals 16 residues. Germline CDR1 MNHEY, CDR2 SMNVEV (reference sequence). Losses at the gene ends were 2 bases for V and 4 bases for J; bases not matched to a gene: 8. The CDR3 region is CASSLIGAGGKNIQYF. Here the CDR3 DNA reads TGTGCCAGCAGTTTAATAGGGGCAGGGGGAAAAAACATTCAGTACTTC.

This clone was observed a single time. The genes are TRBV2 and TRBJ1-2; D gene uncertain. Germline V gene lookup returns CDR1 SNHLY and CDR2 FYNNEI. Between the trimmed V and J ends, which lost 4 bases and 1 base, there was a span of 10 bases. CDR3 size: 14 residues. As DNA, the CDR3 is TGTGCCAGCAGTGTAAGGCAGAATAACTATGGCTACACCTTC. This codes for CASSVRQNNYGYTF. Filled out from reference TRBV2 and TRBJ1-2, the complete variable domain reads EPEVTQTPSHQVTQMGQEVILRCVPISNHLYFYWYRQILGQKVEFLVSFYNNEISEKSEIFDDQFSVERPDGSNFTLKIRSTKLEDSAMYFCASSVRQNNYGYTFGSGTRLTVV.

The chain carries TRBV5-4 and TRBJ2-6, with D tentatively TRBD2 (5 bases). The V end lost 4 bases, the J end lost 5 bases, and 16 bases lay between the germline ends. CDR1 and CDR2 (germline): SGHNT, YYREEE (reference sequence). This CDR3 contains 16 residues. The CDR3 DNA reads TGTGCCAGCAGCGACGGACTGGCTCCTAGGGCCAACGTCCTGACTTTC. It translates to CASSDGLAPRANVLTF.

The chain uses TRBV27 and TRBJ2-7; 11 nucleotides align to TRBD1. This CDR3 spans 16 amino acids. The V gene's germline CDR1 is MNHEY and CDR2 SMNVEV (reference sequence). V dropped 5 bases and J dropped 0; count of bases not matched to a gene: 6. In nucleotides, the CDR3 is TGTGCCAGCAGTCGATCCGGGACAGGGGGCTCCTACGAGCAGTACTTC. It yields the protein CASSRSGTGGSYEQYF.

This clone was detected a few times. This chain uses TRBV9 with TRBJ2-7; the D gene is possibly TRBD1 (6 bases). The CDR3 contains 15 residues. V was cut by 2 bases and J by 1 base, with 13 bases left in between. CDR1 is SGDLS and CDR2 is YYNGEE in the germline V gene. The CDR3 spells CASSVMGDISYEQYF. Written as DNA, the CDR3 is TGTGCCAGCAGCGTTATGGGGGACATTTCCTACGAGCAGTACTTC. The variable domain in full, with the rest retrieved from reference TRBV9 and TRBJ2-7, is DSGVTQTPKHLITATGQRVTLRCSPRSGDLSVYWYQQSLDQGLQFLIQYYNGEERAKGNILERFSAQQFPDLHSELNLSSLELGDSALYFCASSVMGDISYEQYFGPGTRLTVT.

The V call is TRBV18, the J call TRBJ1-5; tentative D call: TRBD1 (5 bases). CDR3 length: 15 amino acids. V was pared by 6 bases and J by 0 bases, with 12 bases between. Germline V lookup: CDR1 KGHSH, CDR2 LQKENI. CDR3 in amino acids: CASSLEGYSNQPQHF. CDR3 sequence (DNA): TGTGCCAGCTCCTTAGAGGGGTATAGCAATCAGCCCCAGCATTTT. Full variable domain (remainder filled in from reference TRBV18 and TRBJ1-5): NAGVMQNPRHLVRRRGQEARLRCSPMKGHSHVYWYRQLPEEGLKFMVYLQKENIIDESGMPKERFSAEFPKEGPSILRIQQVVRGDSAAYFCASSLEGYSNQPQHFGDGTRLSIL.

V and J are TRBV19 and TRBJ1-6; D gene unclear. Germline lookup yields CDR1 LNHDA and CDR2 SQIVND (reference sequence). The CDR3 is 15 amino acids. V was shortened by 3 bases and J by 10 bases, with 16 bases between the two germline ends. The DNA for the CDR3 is TGTGCCAGTAGTATTCTGGCTGTTTCGGAGTCACCCCTCCACTTT. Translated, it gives CASSILAVSESPLHF.

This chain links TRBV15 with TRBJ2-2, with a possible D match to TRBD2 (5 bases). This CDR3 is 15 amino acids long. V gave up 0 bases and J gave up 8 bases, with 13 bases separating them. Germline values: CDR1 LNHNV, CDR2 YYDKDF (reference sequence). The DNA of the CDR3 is TGTGCCACCAGCAGAGATCTTGAGGGCTCGGGGGAGCTGTTTTTT. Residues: CATSRDLEGSGELFF.

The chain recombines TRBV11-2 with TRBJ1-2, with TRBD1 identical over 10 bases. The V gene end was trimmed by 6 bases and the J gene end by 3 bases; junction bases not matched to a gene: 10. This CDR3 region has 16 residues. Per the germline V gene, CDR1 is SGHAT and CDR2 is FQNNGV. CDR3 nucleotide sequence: TGTGCCAGCAGACCGAACCGGGACAGGGGCGACTATGGCTACACCTTC. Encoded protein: CASRPNRDRGDYGYTF.

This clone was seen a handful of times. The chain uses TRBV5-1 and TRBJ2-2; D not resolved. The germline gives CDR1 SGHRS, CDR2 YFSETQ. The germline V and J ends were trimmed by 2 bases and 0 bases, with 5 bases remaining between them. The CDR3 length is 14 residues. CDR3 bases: TGCGCCAGCAGCTTCGACGCGAACACCGGGGAGCTGTTTTTT. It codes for CASSFDANTGELFF.

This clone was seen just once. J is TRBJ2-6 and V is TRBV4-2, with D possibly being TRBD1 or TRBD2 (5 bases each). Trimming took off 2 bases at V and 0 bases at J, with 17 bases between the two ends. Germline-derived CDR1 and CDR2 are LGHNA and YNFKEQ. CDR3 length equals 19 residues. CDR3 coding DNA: TGTGCCAGCAGCCAACCCGGGGCAGGCGACCGCTCTGGGGCCAACGTCCTGACTTTC. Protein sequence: CASSQPGAGDRSGANVLTF.

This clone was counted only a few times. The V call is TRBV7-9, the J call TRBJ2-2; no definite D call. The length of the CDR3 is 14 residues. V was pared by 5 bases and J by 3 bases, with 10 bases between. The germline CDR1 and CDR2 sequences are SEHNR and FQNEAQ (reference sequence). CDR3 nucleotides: TGTGCCAGCAGCCTACTACAGTACACCGGGGAGCTGTTTTTT. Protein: CASSLLQYTGELFF.

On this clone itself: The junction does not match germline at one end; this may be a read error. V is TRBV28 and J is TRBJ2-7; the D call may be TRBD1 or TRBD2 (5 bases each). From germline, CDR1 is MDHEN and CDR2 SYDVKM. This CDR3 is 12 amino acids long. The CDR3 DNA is TGTGCCAGCCAAACCCTCGGCGGGCCCAGGGCCTTC. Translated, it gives CASQTLGGPRAF.